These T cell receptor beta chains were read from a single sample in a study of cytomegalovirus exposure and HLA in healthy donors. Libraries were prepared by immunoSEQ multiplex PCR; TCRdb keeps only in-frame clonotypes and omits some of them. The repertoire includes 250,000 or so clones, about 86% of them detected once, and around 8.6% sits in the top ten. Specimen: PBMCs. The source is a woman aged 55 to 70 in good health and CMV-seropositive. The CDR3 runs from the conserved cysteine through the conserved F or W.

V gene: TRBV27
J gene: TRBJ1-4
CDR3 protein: CAGSPLGTNEKLFF

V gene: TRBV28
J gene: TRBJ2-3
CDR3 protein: CASRLPGTSSTDTQYF

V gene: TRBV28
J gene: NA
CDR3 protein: CASSEDSSYEQYF

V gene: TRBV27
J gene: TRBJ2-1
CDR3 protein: CASRSGSLKRNEQFF

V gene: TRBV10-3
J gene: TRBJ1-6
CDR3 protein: CAISAGQELSSPLHF

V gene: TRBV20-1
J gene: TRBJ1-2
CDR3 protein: CSEGLWGYTF

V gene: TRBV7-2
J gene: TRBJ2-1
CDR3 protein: CASSLLAANEQFF

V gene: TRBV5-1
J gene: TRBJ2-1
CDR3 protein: CASSLRGSSYNEQFF

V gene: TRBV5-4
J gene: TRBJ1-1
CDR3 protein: CASSLDQGGTTEAFF

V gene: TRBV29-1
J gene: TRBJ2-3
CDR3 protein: CSVSRVSTDTQYF